These T cell receptor beta chains were read from a single sample in a study of blood T cell repertoires in COVID-19. Sequenced by immunoSEQ multiplex PCR; TCRdb stores in-frame clones only, minus some. The repertoire includes about 400,000 clones, roughly 87% of them detected once, and nearly 2% sits in the top ten. Sequencing used PBMCs or T cells enriched from blood (not recorded which). These TCRs come from a woman aged 18-35 years with acute COVID-19. Each CDR3 is given with its conserved first and last residue. A D gene is named only where the DNA matches it firmly. Clone size is given for some rows only: seen once, a few or many times, or a class if the clone is expanded.

J: TRBJ2-1
D: -
size: -
V: TRBV5-6
DNA: TGTGCCAGCAGCTCAATAGCTGCCTACAATGAGCAGTTCTTC
CDR3: CASSSIAAYNEQFF

J: TRBJ1-4
D: -
size: -
V: TRBV19
DNA: TGTGCCAGTATGGGCCAGGCTAATGAAAAACTGTTTTTT
CDR3: CASMGQANEKLFF

J: TRBJ2-7
D: -
size: -
V: TRBV5-4
DNA: TGTGCCAGCAGCGAAATCGGCAGGGGGGCCTACGAGCAGTACTTC
CDR3: CASSEIGRGAYEQYF

J: TRBJ2-1
D: TRBD2
size: -
V: TRBV24-1
DNA: TGTGCCACCAGTCCCACTAGCGGGTACTACAATGAGCAGTTCTTC
CDR3: CATSPTSGYYNEQFF

J: TRBJ1-1
D: TRBD1
size: -
V: TRBV7-8
DNA: TGTGCCAGCAGCTTTTTAGGGGGCCCCATGAACACTGAAGCTTTCTTT
CDR3: CASSFLGGPMNTEAFF

J: TRBJ1-6
D: TRBD1
size: once
V: TRBV27
DNA: TGTGCCAGCAGTTTGACAGGGCCCTTCTCACCCCTCCACTTT
CDR3: CASSLTGPFSPLHF

J: TRBJ1-2
D: -
size: few
V: TRBV29-1
DNA: TGCAGCGTTGAAAGCCAGGGTCCTGGCTACACCTTC
CDR3: CSVESQGPGYTF

J: TRBJ2-5
D: -
size: few
V: TRBV19
DNA: TGTGCCAGTAGTTCCGCACGACAGACCCAAGAGACCCAGTACTTC
CDR3: CASSSARQTQETQYF

J: TRBJ2-3
D: TRBD2
size: -
V: TRBV19
DNA: TGTGCCAGTAGTACCCTGGGGGGGAGGGCAGATACGCAGTATTTT
CDR3: CASSTLGGRADTQYF

J: TRBJ2-2
D: -
size: -
V: TRBV9
DNA: TGTGCCAGCAGCCGGGGACACGAGGGGACCGGGGAGCTGTTTTTT
CDR3: CASSRGHEGTGELFF

J: TRBJ2-5
D: TRBD1
size: -
V: TRBV11-2
DNA: TGTGCCAGCAGCCCAACCCGATCAGGGGGCTTGTTTGAGACCCAGTACTTC
CDR3: CASSPTRSGGLFETQYF

J: TRBJ2-7
D: -
size: few
V: TRBV11-1
DNA: TGTGCCAGCAGCGCCGGGGTCTCCTACGAGCAGTACTTC
CDR3: CASSAGVSYEQYF

J: TRBJ1-2
D: TRBD1
size: -
V: TRBV7-9
DNA: TGTGCCAGCAGCTTAGGATCCTCCCCGGGACAGGGCTATGGCTACACCTTT
CDR3: CASSLGSSPGQGYGYTF

J: TRBJ2-1
D: -
size: once
V: TRBV4-2
DNA: TGTGCCAGCAGCCAAGATATGGCTAGCCTTCTGAATGAGCAGTTCTTC
CDR3: CASSQDMASLLNEQFF

J: TRBJ2-3
D: -
size: -
V: TRBV5-6
DNA: TGTGCCAGCAGCTTGGCGACTGACAGGCCTACAGATACGCAGTATTTT
CDR3: CASSLATDRPTDTQYF

J: TRBJ1-3
D: TRBD1
size: -
V: TRBV7-8
DNA: TGTGCCAGCAGCTACACAGGGGGCGTCTCTGGAAACACCATATATTTT
CDR3: CASSYTGGVSGNTIYF

J: TRBJ2-1
D: TRBD2
size: -
V: TRBV27
DNA: TGTGCCAGCAGTTTACAAGCGGGACCCTACAATGAGCAGTTCTTC
CDR3: CASSLQAGPYNEQFF

J: TRBJ2-2
D: TRBD2
size: -
V: TRBV5-4
DNA: TGTGCCAGCAGCAGGAGGGCTAGCGGGAGTATATCCGGGGAGCTGTTTTTT
CDR3: CASSRRASGSISGELFF